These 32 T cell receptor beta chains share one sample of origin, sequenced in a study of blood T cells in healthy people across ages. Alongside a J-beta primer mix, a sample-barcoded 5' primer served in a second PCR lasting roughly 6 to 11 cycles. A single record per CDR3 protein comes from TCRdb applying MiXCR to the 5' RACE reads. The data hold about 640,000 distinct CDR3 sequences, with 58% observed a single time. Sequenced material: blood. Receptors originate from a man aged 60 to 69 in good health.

In nucleotides, the CDR3 is TGTGCCAGCAGCCCCCGCAAACCTAGCACAGATACGCAGTATTTT. It codes for CASSPRKPSTDTQYF. The chain joins TRBV7-2 to TRBJ2-3, with D hard to call. The V gene's germline CDR1 is SGHTA and CDR2 FQGNSA. Between the trimmed V and J ends, which lost 5 bases and 0 bases, there was a span of 12 bases. CDR3 length: 15 amino acids. Combining the CDR3 with reference TRBV7-2 and TRBJ2-3 gives the whole variable domain GAGVSQSPSNKVTEKGKDVELRCDPISGHTALYWYRQSLGQGLEFLIYFQGNSAPDKSGLPSDRFSAERTGGSVSTLTIQRTQQEDSAVYLCASSPRKPSTDTQYFGPGTRLTVL.

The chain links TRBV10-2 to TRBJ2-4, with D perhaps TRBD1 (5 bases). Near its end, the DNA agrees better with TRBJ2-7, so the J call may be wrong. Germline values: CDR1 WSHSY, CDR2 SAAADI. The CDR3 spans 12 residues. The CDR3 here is CASGAGPYEQYF. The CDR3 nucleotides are TGCGCCAGCGGGGCAGGGCCTTACGAGCAGTACTTC.

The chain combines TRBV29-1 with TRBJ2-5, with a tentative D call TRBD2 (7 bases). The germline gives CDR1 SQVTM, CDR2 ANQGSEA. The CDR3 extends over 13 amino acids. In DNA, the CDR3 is TGCAGTGCCCTCCTAGGGGGGGAAGAGACCCAGTACTTC. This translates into CSALLGGEETQYF.

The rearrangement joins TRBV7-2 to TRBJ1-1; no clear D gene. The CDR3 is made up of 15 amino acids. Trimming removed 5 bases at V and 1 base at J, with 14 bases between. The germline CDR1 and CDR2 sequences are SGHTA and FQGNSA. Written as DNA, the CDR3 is TGTGCCAGCAGCCCAGTGGCGCTTGGGAACACTGAAGCTTTCTTT. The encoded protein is CASSPVALGNTEAFF. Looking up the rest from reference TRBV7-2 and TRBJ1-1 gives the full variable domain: GAGVSQSPSNKVTEKGKDVELRCDPISGHTALYWYRQSLGQGLEFLIYFQGNSAPDKSGLPSDRFSAERTGGSVSTLTIQRTQQEDSAVYLCASSPVALGNTEAFFGQGTRLTVV.

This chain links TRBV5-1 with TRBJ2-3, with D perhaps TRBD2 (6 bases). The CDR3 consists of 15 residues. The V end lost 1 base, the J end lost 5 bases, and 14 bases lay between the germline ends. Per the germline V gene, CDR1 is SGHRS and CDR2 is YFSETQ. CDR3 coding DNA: TGCGCCAGCAGCTTGACTGGCGGGGACGGAGATACGCAGTATTTT. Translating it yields CASSLTGGDGDTQYF.

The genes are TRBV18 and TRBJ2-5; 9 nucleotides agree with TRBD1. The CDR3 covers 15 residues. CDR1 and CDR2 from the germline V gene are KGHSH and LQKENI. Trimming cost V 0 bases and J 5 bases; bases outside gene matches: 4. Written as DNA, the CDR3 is TGTGCCAGCTCACCACCGACAGGGGGGTCGGAGACCCAGTACTTC. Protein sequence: CASSPPTGGSETQYF.

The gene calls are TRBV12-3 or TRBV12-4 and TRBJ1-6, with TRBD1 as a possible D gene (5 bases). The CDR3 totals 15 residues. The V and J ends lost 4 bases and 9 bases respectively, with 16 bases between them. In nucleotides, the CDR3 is TGTGCCAGCAGTTGCAGGGTATCAGAGAGTTCACCCCTCCACTTT. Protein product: CASSCRVSESSPLHF.

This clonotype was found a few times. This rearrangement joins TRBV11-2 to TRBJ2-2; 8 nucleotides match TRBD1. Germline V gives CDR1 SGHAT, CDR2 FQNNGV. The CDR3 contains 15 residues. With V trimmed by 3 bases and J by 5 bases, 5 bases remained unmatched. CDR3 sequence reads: CASSFGTGRTGELFF. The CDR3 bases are TGTGCCAGCAGCTTCGGGACAGGACGAACCGGGGAGCTGTTTTTT.

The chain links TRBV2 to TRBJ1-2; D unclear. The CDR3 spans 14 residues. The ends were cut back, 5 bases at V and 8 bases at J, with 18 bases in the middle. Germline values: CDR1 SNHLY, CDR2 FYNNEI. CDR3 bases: TGTGCCAGCAGTCCAACAGCCCCCATCTCAGGCTACACCTTC. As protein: CASSPTAPISGYTF.

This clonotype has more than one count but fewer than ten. CDR3 DNA sequence: TGTGCCATCAGTGCTAGTGAGGGTTCCGTCTACGAGCAGTACTTC. Its translation is CAISASEGSVYEQYF. The chain employs TRBV10-3 and TRBJ2-7, with D possibly being TRBD2 (5 bases). This CDR3 comprises 15 residues. Germline CDR1 reads ENHRY; CDR2 reads SYGVKD. Trimming removed 4 bases from V and 3 bases from J, with 16 bases in between.

The CDR3 loop reads CSVARTSGSQETQYF. The DNA of the CDR3 is TGCAGCGTTGCTCGGACTAGCGGGAGTCAAGAGACCCAGTACTTC. The chain has TRBV29-1 and TRBJ2-5; 13 bases align to TRBD2. V lost 4 bases, J lost 2 bases, and 4 bases stayed unmatched. Germline values: CDR1 SQVTM, CDR2 ANQGSEA. This CDR3 comprises 15 residues. The full variable domain, with the rest looked up from reference TRBV29-1 and TRBJ2-5, is SAVISQKPSRDICQRGTSLTIQCQVDSQVTMMFWYRQQPGQSLTLIATANQGSEATYESGFVIDKFPISRPNLTFSTLTVSNMSPEDSSIYLCSVARTSGSQETQYFGPGTRLLVL.

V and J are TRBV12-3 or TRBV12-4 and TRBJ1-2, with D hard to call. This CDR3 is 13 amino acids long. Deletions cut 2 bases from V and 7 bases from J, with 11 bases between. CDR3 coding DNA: TGTGCCAGCAGTTTACCAGTGCGCGGTGGCTACACCTTC. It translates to CASSLPVRGGYTF.

The CDR3: CASSTTGGLYNEQFF. CDR3 DNA: TGTGCCAGCAGCACTACAGGGGGCTTGTACAATGAGCAGTTCTTC. The genes are TRBV5-5 and TRBJ2-1, with 9 bases identical to TRBD1. Germline V gene data show CDR1 as SGHKS and CDR2 as YYEKEE (reference sequence). This CDR3 has 15 residues. V dropped 4 bases and J dropped 4; count of bases not matched to a gene: 6.

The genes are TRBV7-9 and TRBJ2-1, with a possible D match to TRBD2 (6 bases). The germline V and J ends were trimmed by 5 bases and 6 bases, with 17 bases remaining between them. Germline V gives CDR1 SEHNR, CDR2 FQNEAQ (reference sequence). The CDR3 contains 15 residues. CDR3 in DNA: TGTGCCAGCAGCCCACACGGGAGTGCGGTCAATGAGCAGTTCTTC. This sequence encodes CASSPHGSAVNEQFF.

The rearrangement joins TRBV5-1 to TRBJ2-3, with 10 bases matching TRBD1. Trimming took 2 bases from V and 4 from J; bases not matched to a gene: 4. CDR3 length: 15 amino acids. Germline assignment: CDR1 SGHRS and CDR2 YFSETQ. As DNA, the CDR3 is TGCGCCAGCAGCTTCGGGACAGGGGCTCCAGATACGCAGTATTTT. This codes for CASSFGTGAPDTQYF.

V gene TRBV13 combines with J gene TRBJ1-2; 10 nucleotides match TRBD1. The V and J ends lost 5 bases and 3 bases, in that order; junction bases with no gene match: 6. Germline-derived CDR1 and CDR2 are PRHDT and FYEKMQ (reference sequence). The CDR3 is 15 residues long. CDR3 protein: CASSPRDRGHYGYTF. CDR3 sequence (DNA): TGTGCCAGCAGCCCCCGGGACAGGGGCCACTATGGCTACACCTTC.

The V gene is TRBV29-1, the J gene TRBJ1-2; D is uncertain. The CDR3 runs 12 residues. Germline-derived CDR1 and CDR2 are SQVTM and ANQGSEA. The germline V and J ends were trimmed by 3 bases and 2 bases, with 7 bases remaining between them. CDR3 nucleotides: TGCAGCGTTGAGTACCAGAACTATGGCTACACCTTC. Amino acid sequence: CSVEYQNYGYTF.

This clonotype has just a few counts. The CDR3, as DNA: TGCGCCAGCAGCTTGGTCGGGACTGGACCCTACGAGCAGTACTTC. It specifies CASSLVGTGPYEQYF. The chain has TRBV5-1 and TRBJ2-7, with a tentative D call TRBD2 (6 bases). This CDR3 is 15 amino acids long. Germline CDR1 is SGHRS and CDR2 is YFSETQ. Trimming took 0 bases from V and 2 from J, leaving 12 bases between them. Filled out from reference TRBV5-1 and TRBJ2-7, the complete variable domain reads KAGVTQTPRYLIKTRGQQVTLSCSPISGHRSVSWYQQTPGQGLQFLFEYFSETQRNKGNFPGRFSGRQFSNSRSEMNVSTLELGDSALYLCASSLVGTGPYEQYFGPGTRLTVT.

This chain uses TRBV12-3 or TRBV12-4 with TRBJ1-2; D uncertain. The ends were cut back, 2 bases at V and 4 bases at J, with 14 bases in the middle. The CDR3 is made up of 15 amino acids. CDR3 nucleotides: TGTGCCAGCAGTTTAAGTTCTGTGGATGGCTATGGCTACACCTTC. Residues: CASSLSSVDGYGYTF.

CDR3 protein: CASSEDPGYNEQFF. CDR3 DNA sequence: TGTGCCAGCAGTGAAGATCCGGGCTACAATGAGCAGTTCTTC. This chain joins TRBV2 and TRBJ2-1; D not resolved. In germline, CDR1 is SNHLY, CDR2 FYNNEI. V dropped 1 base and J dropped 3 bases, with 7 bases sitting between them. This CDR3 spans 14 amino acids.

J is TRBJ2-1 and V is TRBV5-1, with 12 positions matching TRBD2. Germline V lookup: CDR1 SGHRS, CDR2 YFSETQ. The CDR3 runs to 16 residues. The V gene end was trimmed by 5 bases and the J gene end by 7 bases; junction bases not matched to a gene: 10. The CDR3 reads CASSRGTSGWGNEQFF. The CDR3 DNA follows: TGCGCCAGCAGTCGCGGGACTAGCGGGTGGGGGAATGAGCAGTTCTTC. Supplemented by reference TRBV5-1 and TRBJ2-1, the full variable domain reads KAGVTQTPRYLIKTRGQQVTLSCSPISGHRSVSWYQQTPGQGLQFLFEYFSETQRNKGNFPGRFSGRQFSNSRSEMNVSTLELGDSALYLCASSRGTSGWGNEQFFGPGTRLTVL.

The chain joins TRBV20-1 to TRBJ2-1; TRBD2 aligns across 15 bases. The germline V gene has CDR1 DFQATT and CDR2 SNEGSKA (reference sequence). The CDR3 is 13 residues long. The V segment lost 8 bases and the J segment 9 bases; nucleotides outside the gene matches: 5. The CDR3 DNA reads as TGCAGTACCGGGACTAGCGGGAGGTTTGAGCAGTTCTTC. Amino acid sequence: CSTGTSGRFEQFF.

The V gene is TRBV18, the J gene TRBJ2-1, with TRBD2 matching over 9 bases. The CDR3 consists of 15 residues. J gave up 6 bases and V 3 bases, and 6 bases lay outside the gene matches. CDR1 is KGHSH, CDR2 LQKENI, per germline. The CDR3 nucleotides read TGTGCCAGCTCACCTCCAGCGGGGGGTGGCAATGAGCAGTTCTTC. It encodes CASSPPAGGGNEQFF.

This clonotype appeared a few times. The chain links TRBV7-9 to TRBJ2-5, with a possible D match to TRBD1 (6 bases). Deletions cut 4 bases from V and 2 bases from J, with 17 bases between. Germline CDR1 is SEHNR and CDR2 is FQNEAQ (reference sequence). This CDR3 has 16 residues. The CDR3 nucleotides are TGTGCCAGCAGCTCAGGGGTAAGGACAAGACAAGAGACCCAGTACTTC. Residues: CASSSGVRTRQETQYF.

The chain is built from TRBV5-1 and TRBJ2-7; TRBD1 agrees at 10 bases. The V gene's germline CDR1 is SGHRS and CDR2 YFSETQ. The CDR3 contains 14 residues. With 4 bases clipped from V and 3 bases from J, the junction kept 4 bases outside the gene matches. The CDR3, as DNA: TGCGCCAGCAGCGAGGGACAGGGGTTCTACGAGCAGTACTTC. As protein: CASSEGQGFYEQYF.

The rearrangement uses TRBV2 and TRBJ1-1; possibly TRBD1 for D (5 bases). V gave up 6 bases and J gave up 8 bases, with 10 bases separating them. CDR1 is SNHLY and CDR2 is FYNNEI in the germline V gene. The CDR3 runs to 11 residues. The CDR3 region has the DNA TGTGCCAGCAGAGAACAGGTGGAAGCTTTCTTT. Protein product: CASREQVEAFF.

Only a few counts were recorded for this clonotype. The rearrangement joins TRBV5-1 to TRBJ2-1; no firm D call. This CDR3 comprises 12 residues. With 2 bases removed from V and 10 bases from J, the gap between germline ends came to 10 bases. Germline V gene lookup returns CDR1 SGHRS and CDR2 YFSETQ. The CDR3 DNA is TGCGCCAGCAGCTTAGGAGCACACGAGCAGTTCTTC. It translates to CASSLGAHEQFF.

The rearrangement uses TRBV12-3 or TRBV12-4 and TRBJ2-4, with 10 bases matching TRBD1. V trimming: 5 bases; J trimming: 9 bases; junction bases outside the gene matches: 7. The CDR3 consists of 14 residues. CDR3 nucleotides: TGTGCCAGCAGTCTGACAGGGGGCGACGGCATTCAGTACTTC. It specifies CASSLTGGDGIQYF.

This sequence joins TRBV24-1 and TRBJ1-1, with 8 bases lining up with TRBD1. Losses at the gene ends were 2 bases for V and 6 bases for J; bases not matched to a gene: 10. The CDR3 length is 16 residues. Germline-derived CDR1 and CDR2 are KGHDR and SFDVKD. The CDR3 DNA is TGTGCCACCAGTGATTCTGGACAGGGAAGGGGAGCTGAAGCTTTCTTT. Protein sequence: CATSDSGQGRGAEAFF.

CDR3 sequence reads: CASTQGGENYGYTF. The CDR3 coding sequence is TGTGCCAGCACCCAAGGGGGGGAAAACTATGGCTACACCTTC. The J gene is TRBJ1-2, the V gene TRBV28; D perhaps matches TRBD1 (6 bases). V shed 7 bases and J shed 2 bases, with 14 bases lying between them. Germline V gene data show CDR1 as MDHEN and CDR2 as SYDVKM. The CDR3 is made up of 14 amino acids.

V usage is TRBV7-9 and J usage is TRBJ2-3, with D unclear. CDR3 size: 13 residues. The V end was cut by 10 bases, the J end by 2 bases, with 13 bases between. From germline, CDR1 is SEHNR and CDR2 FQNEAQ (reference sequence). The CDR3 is CATGRSSTDTQYF. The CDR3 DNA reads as TGTGCCACCGGACGAAGCTCCACAGATACGCAGTATTTT.

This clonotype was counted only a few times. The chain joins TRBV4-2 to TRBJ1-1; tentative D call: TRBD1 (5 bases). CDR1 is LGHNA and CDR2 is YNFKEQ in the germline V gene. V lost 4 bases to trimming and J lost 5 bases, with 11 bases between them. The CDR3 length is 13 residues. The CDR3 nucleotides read TGTGCCAGCAGCCCTGGGGCGAGGACTGAAGCTTTCTTT. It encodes CASSPGARTEAFF.